This passage covers 30 T cell receptor beta chains from one sample sequenced in a study of T cells in Graves' hyperthyroidism and ophthalmopathy. Researchers amplified the TCR beta CDR3 regions from RNA transcripts. Primed by the HTBI set, a first-round RT-PCR was run on the TCR CDR3. A single record per CDR3 protein comes from TCRdb applying MiXCR to the multiplex PCR reads. The table shows some 500,000 distinct CDR3 sequences, with approximately 15% occurring only once. Sequencing used blood. The receptors come from a woman aged 18-29 years with Graves' hyperthyroidism.

This clonotype was observed at least ten times. The genes are TRBV20-1 and TRBJ2-1, with TRBD2 identical over 8 bases. Per germline, CDR1 DFQATT and CDR2 SNEGSKA (reference sequence). The CDR3 totals 15 residues. V lost 0 bases, J lost 7 bases, and 8 bases stayed unmatched. CDR3: CSARDGRERGNEQFF. In DNA, the CDR3 is TGCAGTGCTAGAGATGGCCGGGAGCGGGGGAATGAGCAGTTCTTC.

In this sample, this clonotype turned up many times. Written as DNA, the CDR3 is TGCGCCAGCAGCGTGGATAGCTCCTACAATGAGCAGTTCTTC. Translating gives CASSVDSSYNEQFF. This rearrangement joins TRBV5-1 to TRBJ2-1; D is unresolved. The CDR3 extends over 14 amino acids. V lost 4 bases and J 0 bases, leaving 8 bases between the germline ends. Germline values: CDR1 SGHRS, CDR2 YFSETQ. Full variable domain (rest looked up from reference TRBV5-1 and TRBJ2-1): KAGVTQTPRYLIKTRGQQVTLSCSPISGHRSVSWYQQTPGQGLQFLFEYFSETQRNKGNFPGRFSGRQFSNSRSEMNVSTLELGDSALYLCASSVDSSYNEQFFGPGTRLTVL.

In the case of this clonotype: A much larger clonotype is one base distant, so this may be a read error. This chain connects TRBV30 to TRBJ2-3; 8 bases are a match to TRBD2. Per germline, CDR1 GTSNPN and CDR2 SVGIG (reference sequence). The CDR3 is made up of 15 amino acids. CDR3 residues: CAWSVGTSKGDTQCF. DNA for the CDR3: TGTGCCTGGAGTGTAGGGACTAGTAAAGGAGATACGCAGTGTTTT.

This chain connects TRBV20-1 to TRBJ2-7, with D possibly matching TRBD1 (5 bases). The germline gives CDR1 DFQATT, CDR2 SNEGSKA (reference sequence). The CDR3 is 17 residues long. Trimming stripped 1 base from V and 1 base from J, with 20 bases between. The CDR3 sequence: CSARGTQGTWWSYEQYF. In nucleotides, the CDR3 is TGCAGTGCTAGAGGTACTCAGGGCACTTGGTGGTCCTACGAGCAGTACTTC.

The V gene is TRBV29-1, the J gene TRBJ2-1, with 7 bases matching TRBD1. The CDR3 sequence is 13 residues long. J lost 0 bases, V lost 5 bases, and 1 base had no gene match. Germline CDR1 SQVTM, CDR2 ANQGSEA. CDR3 sequence (DNA): TGCAGCGTTAGACAGGGCTCCTACAATGAGCAGTTCTTC. Its translation is CSVRQGSYNEQFF.

Many counts were recorded for this clonotype. V usage is TRBV29-1 and J usage is TRBJ1-1, with no clear D. Germline CDR1 is SQVTM and CDR2 is ANQGSEA. V lost 0 bases and J lost 1, with 9 bases in between. The CDR3 consists of 14 residues. CDR3 coding DNA: TGCAGCGTTGAAGATATAAAGGGGAACACTGAAGCTTTCTTT. It codes for CSVEDIKGNTEAFF.

This clonotype has a handful of counts. The chain's CDR3 is CAWSVSLVEKLFF. The CDR3 region has the DNA TGTGCCTGGAGTGTCTCTCTTGTAGAAAAACTGTTTTTT. The chain combines TRBV30 with TRBJ1-4; D unclear. Germline V gives CDR1 GTSNPN, CDR2 SVGIG (reference sequence). The V and J ends lost 0 bases and 8 bases respectively, with 10 bases between them. CDR3 length: 13 amino acids.

With regard to this clonotype: A clone one base away is much larger, so this may be a read error. The chain is built from TRBV29-1 and TRBJ2-1; D unresolved. Trimming pared 6 bases from V and 0 bases from J, leaving 15 bases between. This CDR3 contains 15 residues. Looked up from germline, CDR1 is SQVTM and CDR2 is ANQGSEA. The DNA of the CDR3 is TGCAGCGTCGACGATCGAAGATCCTCCTACAATGAGCAGTTCTTC. It is translated as CSVDDRRSSYNEQFF.

This clonotype was detected ten times or more. The rearrangement joins TRBV11-2 to TRBJ1-1; weak D call: TRBD1 (5 bases). This CDR3 region has 15 residues. CDR1 is SGHAT, CDR2 FQNNGV, per germline. V was shortened by 8 bases and J by 1 base, with 17 bases between the two germline ends. The CDR3 coding sequence is TGTGCCAGCCCCGCTGGAACGGGGCGGAACACTGAAGCTTTCTTT. This sequence encodes CASPAGTGRNTEAFF.

This clonotype was recorded many times. The chain employs TRBV19 and TRBJ2-7, with TRBD2 matching over 12 bases. The CDR3 spans 16 residues. V shed 5 bases, J shed 7 bases, and the junction held 12 bases outside the gene matches. Germline CDR1 reads LNHDA; CDR2 reads SQIVND (reference sequence). As DNA, the CDR3 is TGTGCCAGTAGTCCACGTCAGACTAGCGGGAGTGGTGAGCAGTACTTC. Translated: CASSPRQTSGSGEQYF.

As concerns this clonotype: Since a much larger clone is just one base distant, this may be a read error. This chain uses TRBV6-2 or TRBV6-3 with TRBJ2-7; D uncertain. Deletions cut 6 bases from V and 3 bases from J, with 18 bases between. This CDR3 contains 15 residues. CDR1 and CDR2 from the germline V gene are MNHEY and SVGEGT. The CDR3 nucleotides read TGTGCCAGCAGCCCCCGAGGTAACGGGTTCTACGAGCAGTACTTC. This translates into CASSPRGNGFYEQYF.

In its sample, this clonotype was seen a few times. This chain joins TRBV4-1 and TRBJ2-7, with a weak D call TRBD1 (5 bases). This CDR3 is built from 15 residues. V was trimmed by 4 bases and J by 4 bases, leaving 17 bases between them. Germline V gives CDR1 MGHRA, CDR2 YSYEKL. CDR3 sequence: CASSLVGLNQYEQYF. The CDR3 DNA follows: TGCGCCAGCAGCCTTGTGGGGCTTAATCAGTACGAGCAGTACTTC.

This clonotype was seen a few times. This chain joins TRBV5-1 and TRBJ2-2; perhaps TRBD2 as D (6 bases). With 3 bases removed from V and 1 base from J, the gap between germline ends came to 13 bases. The germline V gene encodes CDR1 SGHRS and CDR2 YFSETQ. The CDR3 spans 16 residues. The CDR3 loop reads CASSSVLAKNTGELFF. Written as DNA, the CDR3 is TGCGCCAGCAGCTCGGTGCTAGCGAAGAACACCGGGGAGCTGTTTTTT.

This chain connects TRBV6-1 to TRBJ2-3; the D gene is possibly TRBD1 (5 bases). Germline CDR1 and CDR2: MNHNS and SASEGT. This CDR3 region has 13 residues. V was pared by 8 bases and J by 10 bases, with 19 bases between. The CDR3 protein is CASQSLGLEAQYF. In DNA form, the CDR3 reads TGTGCCAGCCAATCACTGGGGCTAGAGGCGCAGTATTTT.

This clonotype has a count of ten or more. The V call is TRBV5-4, the J call TRBJ1-1; D unclear. The CDR3 covers 15 residues. The V end was cut by 0 bases, the J end by 1 base, with 10 bases between. Germline V gene sequence: CDR1 SGHNT, CDR2 YYREEE (reference sequence). The CDR3 nucleotides are TGTGCCAGCAGCTTGGTAGGGCAACGGAACACTGAAGCTTTCTTT. It codes for CASSLVGQRNTEAFF.

This chain joins TRBV19 and TRBJ1-6; D gene uncertain. Germline-derived CDR1 and CDR2 are LNHDA and SQIVND (reference sequence). The CDR3 loop spans 15 amino acids. The V and J ends lost 1 base and 4 bases respectively, with 8 bases between them. The CDR3 nucleotides read TGTGCCAGTAGTATAGGTCGTCGGTATAATTCACCCCTCCACTTT. It codes for CASSIGRRYNSPLHF.

This clonotype was found many times. The V and J genes are TRBV14 and TRBJ2-1; D is uncertain. In germline, CDR1 is SGHDN, CDR2 FVKESK. The CDR3 runs 12 residues. The V end lost 1 base, the J end lost 11 bases, and 9 bases lay between the germline ends. CDR3 sequence reads: CASSQGYRKQFF. DNA for the CDR3: TGTGCCAGCAGCCAAGGCTACCGGAAGCAGTTCTTC.

This chain links TRBV7-3 with TRBJ2-6; no firm D call. Germline values: CDR1 SGHTA, CDR2 FQGTGA. The CDR3 contains 16 residues. Trimming shortened V by 6 bases and J by 4 bases, and 16 bases separated the two germline ends. The CDR3 reads CASSSVPFLGANVLTF. The DNA for the CDR3 is TGTGCCAGCAGTTCAGTCCCCTTTTTGGGGGCCAACGTCCTGACTTTC.

This clonotype appeared many times. This rearrangement joins TRBV24-1 to TRBJ1-1, with no clear D. Trimming stripped 9 bases from V and 0 bases from J, with 16 bases between. Per germline, CDR1 KGHDR and CDR2 SFDVKD. The CDR3 is made up of 15 amino acids. The CDR3 sequence: CATSSAEAVNTEAFF. CDR3 nucleotide sequence: TGTGCCACCTCCTCCGCAGAAGCCGTGAACACTGAAGCTTTCTTT.

This clonotype was seen at least ten times. The chain couples TRBV15 to TRBJ1-6; no clear D gene. This CDR3 contains 15 residues. Germline values: CDR1 LNHNV, CDR2 YYDKDF (reference sequence). Trimming cost V 1 base and J 6 bases, with 10 bases left between them. This CDR3 reads CATSRALVGNSPLHF. The DNA of the CDR3 is TGTGCCACCAGCAGAGCTCTCGTTGGTAATTCACCCCTCCACTTT.

Ten or more counts support this clonotype. The chain links TRBV28 to TRBJ1-1, with TRBD1 as a possible D gene (5 bases). V lost 3 bases, J lost 1 base, and 9 bases lay in between. The CDR3 contains 14 residues. Germline lookup yields CDR1 MDHEN and CDR2 SYDVKM. The CDR3 region is CASSFAGGNTEAFF. The CDR3 bases are TGTGCCAGCAGTTTTGCGGGGGGGAACACTGAAGCTTTCTTT.

In this sample, this clonotype turned up many times. The chain employs TRBV7-3 and TRBJ2-3; D remains unclear. The germline V and J ends were trimmed by 5 bases and 1 base, with 13 bases remaining between them. The CDR3 totals 15 residues. CDR1 is SGHTA and CDR2 is FQGTGA in the germline V gene. The CDR3, as DNA: TGTGCCAGCAGCCAGAGAGGTGGTGGCACAGATACGCAGTATTTT. This sequence encodes CASSQRGGGTDTQYF.

The chain carries TRBV5-1 and TRBJ2-7, with 9 bases lining up with TRBD2. The germline CDR1 and CDR2 sequences are SGHRS and YFSETQ. Trimming took 5 bases from V and 3 from J; bases not matched to a gene: 12. CDR3 length equals 16 residues. CDR3 nucleotide sequence: TGCGCCAGCAGAAAAAACGCCGGGACTAGCAGCTACGAGCAGTACGTC. Its protein product is CASRKNAGTSSYEQYV.

In its sample, this clonotype was seen many times. The chain carries TRBV12-3 or TRBV12-4 and TRBJ1-1; TRBD1 aligns across 7 bases. The CDR3 contains 10 residues. The ends lost 6 bases at V and 10 bases at J; junction bases unmatched: 2. The CDR3 region has the DNA TGTGCCAGCAGGGGGACAGCAGCTTTCTTT. Amino acids: CASRGTAAFF.

A word on this clonotype: Compared with germline, one end of the junction differs, possibly owing to a read error. The genes are TRBV11-2 and TRBJ1-5; possibly TRBD1 for D (5 bases). CDR3 length: 13 amino acids. In germline, CDR1 is SGHAT, CDR2 FQNNGV. CDR3 DNA: TGTGCCAGCAGCCTAGAGTCGGGGCTGCCCCAGCATTTT. This translates into CASSLESGLPQHF.

The chain employs TRBV24-1 and TRBJ2-3, with unresolved D. The germline V and J ends were trimmed by 0 bases and 13 bases, with 13 bases remaining between them. The CDR3 spans 13 residues. Germline values: CDR1 KGHDR, CDR2 SFDVKD. The CDR3 nucleotides read TGTGCCACCAGTGATTTGAGCCCCCCCGTGAAGTATTTT. This codes for CATSDLSPPVKYF.

This clonotype appeared many times. The chain links TRBV7-8 to TRBJ2-7; perhaps TRBD2 as D (5 bases). The germline gives CDR1 SGHVS, CDR2 FQNEAQ. The CDR3 sequence is 12 residues long. V shed 10 bases and J shed 1 base, with 11 bases lying between them. The DNA of the CDR3 is TGTGCCACCGGCGGGTTTTCCTACGAGCAGTACTTC. As protein: CATGGFSYEQYF.

This clonotype showed up just a few times. The chain links TRBV11-3 to TRBJ2-5, with D unresolved. The CDR3 contains 15 residues. V lost 2 bases and J lost 3, with 13 bases in between. CDR1 and CDR2 (germline): SGHNT, YENEEA. CDR3 sequence: CASSLNPLLKETQYF. The CDR3 bases are TGTGCCAGCAGCTTAAATCCCCTACTGAAAGAGACCCAGTACTTC.

In this sample, this clonotype turned up many times. The chain links TRBV9 to TRBJ2-1, with D perhaps TRBD2 (5 bases). The germline gives CDR1 SGDLS, CDR2 YYNGEE. V was shortened by 0 bases and J by 6 bases, with 16 bases between the two germline ends. The CDR3 has 16 residues. DNA of the CDR3: TGTGCCAGCAGCGTAGCTTGGAGGTCCTGGGGCAATGAGCAGTTCTTC. Protein product: CASSVAWRSWGNEQFF.

Ten or more counts support this clonotype. The V and J genes are TRBV6-8 and TRBJ2-1, with D perhaps TRBD1 (6 bases). V shed 2 bases and J shed 7 bases, with 24 bases lying between them. The CDR3 totals 18 residues. The germline V gene encodes CDR1 MNHGY and CDR2 SAAAGT. As DNA, the CDR3 is TGTGCCAGCAGTTACCCCCTGGGGGCGGGTGAGGGTAGGAATGAGCAGTTCTTC. Its translation: CASSYPLGAGEGRNEQFF.